Each of the 14 T cell receptor beta chains below was sequenced from the same sample in a study of T-cell reconstitution after alpha-beta-depleted transplantation in children. The library targeted TCRbeta and was prepared with unique molecular identifiers. TCRdb re-analysed the PCR reads in MiXCR, keeping a single row per CDR3 protein. The sample shows 700,000 to 950,000 distinct CDR3 sequences, 16% of them seen only once. This sample comprised PBMCs, mostly from graft donor cells, obtained 360 days after TCRalphabeta/CD19-depleted stem cell transplant. These receptors originate from a male patient under 18 who had a stem cell transplant for acute lymphoblastic leukemia, so the T cells may come from the graft donor.

This clonotype has more than one count but fewer than ten. The rearrangement links TRBV5-1 to TRBJ1-1, with D perhaps matching TRBD1 (6 bases). Germline V CDR1 and CDR2: SGHRS, YFSETQ. This CDR3 spans 15 amino acids. Trimming removed 0 bases at V and 0 bases at J, with 9 bases between. The CDR3 loop reads CASSLVAGVNTEAFF. The CDR3 region has the DNA TGCGCCAGCAGCTTGGTAGCAGGGGTGAACACTGAAGCTTTCTTT.

The V gene is TRBV5-1, the J gene TRBJ2-1; no firm D call. Looked up from germline, CDR1 is SGHRS and CDR2 is YFSETQ. V was shortened by 4 bases and J by 2 bases, with 10 bases between the two germline ends. The CDR3 is 14 amino acids. CDR3 sequence reads: CASSLSRAYNEQFF. The CDR3 bases are TGCGCCAGCAGCCTCTCTCGGGCCTACAATGAGCAGTTCTTC.

The genes are TRBV14 and TRBJ1-2, with a weak D call TRBD1 (5 bases). Germline V gene sequence: CDR1 SGHDN, CDR2 FVKESK. Trimming took 5 bases from V and 5 from J, leaving 15 bases between them. The length of the CDR3 is 14 residues. This CDR3 reads CASSGRDGTYGYTF. Written as DNA, the CDR3 is TGTGCCAGCAGCGGCCGGGACGGCACTTATGGCTACACCTTC.

The CDR3 DNA reads as TGTGCCAGCAGTTCGACAGTGACAGTCTCGAACACTGAAGCTTTCTTT. This encodes CASSSTVTVSNTEAFF. V usage is TRBV12-3 or TRBV12-4 and J usage is TRBJ1-1; D may be TRBD1 (5 bases). The CDR3 has 16 amino acids. V was trimmed by 4 bases and J by 1 base, leaving 16 bases between them.

The V call is TRBV28, the J call TRBJ1-4; the D gene is possibly TRBD1 (5 bases). Trimming shortened V by 5 bases and J by 0 bases, and 19 bases separated the two germline ends. The CDR3 totals 18 residues. CDR1 and CDR2 (germline): MDHEN, SYDVKM. The CDR3 DNA sequence: TGTGCCAGCAGTCCCCGACAGTTCTCAGTTGCAACTAATGAAAAACTGTTTTTT. Encoded protein: CASSPRQFSVATNEKLFF. The variable domain in full, with the rest retrieved from reference TRBV28 and TRBJ1-4, is DVKVTQSSRYLVKRTGEKVFLECVQDMDHENMFWYRQDPGLGLRLIYFSYDVKMKEKGDIPEGYSVSREKKERFSLILESASTNQTSMYLCASSPRQFSVATNEKLFFGSGTQLSVL.

The J gene is TRBJ2-1, the V gene TRBV5-1, with D possibly matching TRBD1 (5 bases). The CDR3 covers 14 residues. Trimming shortened V by 0 bases and J by 10 bases, and 14 bases separated the two germline ends. CDR1 and CDR2 from the germline V gene are SGHRS and YFSETQ. This chain's CDR3 is CASSLGIGVYEQFF. CDR3 DNA sequence: TGCGCCAGCAGCTTGGGGATAGGGGTGTACGAGCAGTTCTTC.

The chain employs TRBV24-1 and TRBJ2-5; D is possibly TRBD2 (6 bases). This CDR3 contains 14 residues. The germline V and J ends were trimmed by 5 bases and 1 base, with 10 bases remaining between them. Germline loops: CDR1 KGHDR, CDR2 SFDVKD. The CDR3 is CATSASSAQETQYF. CDR3 nucleotides: TGTGCCACCAGTGCGTCTAGCGCCCAAGAGACCCAGTACTTC.

In this sample, this clonotype turned up a few times. The V call is TRBV30, the J call TRBJ1-1; possibly TRBD1 for D (5 bases). Looked up from germline, CDR1 is GTSNPN and CDR2 is SVGIG (reference sequence). The CDR3 is 15 amino acids. The V end lost 1 base, the J end lost 4 bases, and 16 bases lay between the germline ends. The CDR3 is CAWSEVGGRGTEAFF. The DNA for the CDR3 is TGTGCCTGGAGTGAGGTGGGGGGACGCGGCACTGAAGCTTTCTTT.

On this clonotype itself: This may be a read error, as it is one base from a much larger clone. This chain uses TRBV5-1 with TRBJ2-2; unclear D gene. This CDR3 region has 12 residues. Germline-derived CDR1 and CDR2 are SGHRS and YFSETQ. CDR3: CASSLNSGELFF. The CDR3 DNA is TGCGCCAGCAGCTTGAACTCCGGGGAGCTGTTTTTT.

The V gene is TRBV7-8, the J gene TRBJ2-7; no firm D call. The germline gives CDR1 SGHVS, CDR2 FQNEAQ. This CDR3 has 17 amino acids. Trimming removed 2 bases at V and 1 base at J, with 18 bases between. The DNA of the CDR3 is TGTGCCAGCAGCTTACCCCGTTTCCCGGGCACATCCTACGAGCAGTACTTC. Translating it yields CASSLPRFPGTSYEQYF.

Many counts were recorded for this clonotype. The rearrangement uses TRBV29-1 and TRBJ2-7; D is tentatively TRBD1 or TRBD2 (6 bases each). Trimming cost V 2 bases and J 6 bases, with 20 bases left between them. Per germline, CDR1 SQVTM and CDR2 ANQGSEA. The CDR3 has 15 amino acids. The CDR3 DNA follows: TGCAGCGTTGAACGAATAGGGGGGAGAAGCGGCGAGCAGTACTTC. Encoded protein: CSVERIGGRSGEQYF.

Here the CDR3 DNA reads TGTGCCAGCAGCTTACGGACTCCCCGCACAGATACGCAGTATTTT. The encoded protein is CASSLRTPRTDTQYF. This chain uses TRBV7-8 with TRBJ2-3, with D tentatively TRBD2 (5 bases). The germline CDR1 and CDR2 sequences are SGHVS and FQNEAQ. The ends were cut back, 2 bases at V and 1 base at J, with 10 bases in the middle. The CDR3 extends over 15 amino acids.

This clonotype was recorded a few times. Here the CDR3 reads CSARVSGRASTDTQYF. In DNA, the CDR3 is TGCAGTGCTAGGGTTAGCGGGAGGGCCAGCACAGATACGCAGTATTTT. The gene calls are TRBV20-1 and TRBJ2-3, with TRBD2 matching 11 bases. This CDR3 spans 16 amino acids. With 3 bases clipped from V and 0 bases from J, the junction kept 5 bases outside the gene matches. Germline assignment: CDR1 DFQATT and CDR2 SNEGSKA (reference sequence).

This clonotype was recorded a few times. The chain couples TRBV7-9 to TRBJ2-2; 15 bases agree with TRBD2. Trimming removed 5 bases from V and 6 bases from J; junction bases left unmatched: 7. This CDR3 comprises 17 residues. Germline V gives CDR1 SEHNR, CDR2 FQNEAQ (reference sequence). This CDR3 is CASSPGTSGRIAGELFF. The CDR3 DNA reads TGTGCCAGCAGCCCGGGGACTAGCGGGAGGATCGCCGGGGAGCTGTTTTTT.